Listed here are 9 T cell receptor beta chains from one sample, sequenced in a study of cytomegalovirus exposure and HLA in healthy donors. This PCR relied on a set of 60 Vbeta primers and 13 Jbeta primers. TCRdb's table, derived via immunoSEQ multiplex PCR, lists solely in-frame clones and lacks some. This sample has approximately 88,000 clones, with 80% found just once. The sample comprised PBMCs. The receptor source for this set is a young man in good health and CMV-seronegative.

The chain links TRBV11-2 to TRBJ1-2; 10 bases align to TRBD1. The junction had 10 bases not matched to a gene; V was cut back by 4 bases and J by 2 bases. The CDR3 loop spans 17 amino acids. Germline V CDR1 and CDR2: SGHAT, FQNNGV. This CDR3 is CASSSSIGQGGNYGYTF. The CDR3 DNA reads as TGTGCCAGCAGCTCATCAATCGGACAGGGGGGGAACTATGGCTACACCTTC.

The rearrangement uses TRBV18 and TRBJ1-2; TRBD1 matches at 8 bases. The trim removed 3 bases at V and 7 bases at J, leaving 10 bases unmatched. Per germline, CDR1 KGHSH and CDR2 LQKENI. The CDR3 loop spans 15 amino acids. The CDR3 loop is CASSPSDRVGFGYTF. In DNA form, the CDR3 reads TGTGCCAGCTCACCTTCGGACAGGGTAGGGTTTGGCTACACCTTC. Full variable domain (rest looked up from reference TRBV18 and TRBJ1-2): NAGVMQNPRHLVRRRGQEARLRCSPMKGHSHVYWYRQLPEEGLKFMVYLQKENIIDESGMPKERFSAEFPKEGPSILRIQQVVRGDSAAYFCASSPSDRVGFGYTFGSGTRLTVV.

The chain recombines TRBV10-2 with TRBJ1-2; D unclear. Germline CDR1 reads WSHSY; CDR2 reads SAAADI. The CDR3 consists of 14 residues. Trimming pared 0 bases from V and 2 bases from J, leaving 7 bases between. CDR3 sequence reads: CASSESQLNYGYTF. Written as DNA, the CDR3 is TGCGCCAGCAGTGAGTCGCAGTTAAACTATGGCTACACCTTC.

The V gene is TRBV29-1, the J gene TRBJ2-5, with D tentatively TRBD1 (6 bases). In germline, CDR1 is SQVTM, CDR2 ANQGSEA. The germline V and J ends were trimmed by 7 bases and 5 bases, with 14 bases remaining between them. This CDR3 region has 12 residues. The CDR3 nucleotides are TGCAGCGCCGAACAGGGAAGGGAGACCCAGTACTTC. Protein: CSAEQGRETQYF.

The chain has TRBV25-1 and TRBJ1-1; 12 bases map to TRBD1. CDR1 and CDR2 (germline): MGHDK, SYGVNS. The CDR3 covers 18 residues. Unmatched junction bases numbered 11, after V lost 5 bases and J lost 1 base. The CDR3 bases are TGTGCCAGCAGTTCCCCAACCGGGACAGGGGGCCGGAACACTGAAGCTTTCTTT. Residues: CASSSPTGTGGRNTEAFF.

This clone has a handful of counts. The chain links TRBV6-5 to TRBJ2-7; maybe TRBD1 (6 bases). Germline CDR1 is MNHEY and CDR2 is SVGAGI. With 5 bases removed from V and 3 bases from J, the gap between germline ends came to 14 bases. This CDR3 spans 14 amino acids. The CDR3: CASSPRDKDYEQYF. As DNA, the CDR3 is TGTGCCAGCAGTCCGAGGGACAAGGACTACGAGCAGTACTTC.

The table lists this clone with a few counts. The chain is built from TRBV2 and TRBJ2-3; 9 bases match TRBD2. This CDR3 contains 18 residues. The V and J ends lost 3 bases and 0 bases, in that order; junction bases with no gene match: 10. Germline V gene data show CDR1 as SNHLY and CDR2 as FYNNEI. CDR3 bases: TGTGCCAGCAGTGATGTTGGCGGGGGGGAACCTAGCACAGATACGCAGTATTTT. Translating it yields CASSDVGGGEPSTDTQYF.

CDR3 coding DNA: TGTGCCAGCAGTTACTGGGCAGACAATCAGCCCCAGCATTTT. Translating it yields CASSYWADNQPQHF. V is TRBV6-6 and J is TRBJ1-5; the D is unclear. The CDR3 totals 14 residues. Between the trimmed V and J ends, which lost 1 base and 3 bases, there was a span of 7 bases. Germline V gene lookup returns CDR1 MNHNY and CDR2 SVGAGI (reference sequence).

This clone was found once. The chain has TRBV7-6 and TRBJ2-5; possible D gene TRBD2, 5 bases. The V end lost 0 bases, the J end lost 1 base, and 6 bases lay between the germline ends. This CDR3 contains 14 residues. CDR1 is SGHVS, CDR2 FNYEAQ, per germline. The CDR3 reads CASSLARGQETQYF. CDR3 DNA sequence: TGTGCCAGCAGCTTAGCCCGGGGCCAAGAGACCCAGTACTTC.